There are a few counts of the clone carrying this T cell receptor beta chain. The target antigen is unknown. One entry per CDR3 protein results from TCRdb running MiXCR on the RT-PCR reads. The profile shows fewer than 700,000 distinct CDR3 sequences, over 10% of them singletons. This sample stems from a study of response to subunit inactivated influenza vaccine. The study, taken as a whole, reports: T cells newly recruited by each seasonal influenza vaccination are few, the authors suggested.

The CDR3 sequence is 15 residues long. V lost 2 bases to trimming and J lost 4 bases, with 11 bases between them. CDR1 MGHRA and CDR2 YSYEKL come from the germline V gene. The chain is built from TRBV4-1 and TRBJ1-4; no definite D call. The receptor was derived from a man between 45 and 60 years old who received an inactivated influenza vaccine. This material consisted of PBMCs from blood, taken more than 35 days after vaccination. The CDR3 bases are TGCGCCAGCAGCCAAAGCGACCGGAATAATGAAAAACTGTTTTTT. Translating it yields CASSQSDRNNEKLFF.